The T cell receptor (beta chain) described here comes from a study of tumor-infiltrating lymphocytes in primary liver carcinoma. Unsorted bulk tissue, roughly 19-34 mg of it, served as the source for co-extraction of RNA and DNA. Making TCR beta cDNA involved 400 to 600 ng total RNA and a constant-region primer. Generation of the TCR beta libraries relied on three nested multiplex PCR rounds using slightly modified ARM-PCR. The first two PCR rounds, approximately 11 cycles each, used TRBV1-TRBV30 forward primers and a C-beta reverse primer. TCRdb re-called the multiplex PCR reads through MiXCR, storing one row per CDR3 protein. The data show more than 70,000 distinct CDR3 sequences, roughly 71% seen once. CDR1 SQVTM and CDR2 ANQGSEA come from the germline V gene. The CDR3 length is 12 residues. The V and J ends lost 8 bases and 1 base respectively, with 12 bases between them. This clonotype was observed a few times.

This clonotype was sampled from a man aged 35 to 55 with primary liver carcinoma and hepatitis B virus infection. Sequencing was done on a sample of tumor-adjacent normal liver tissue. The chain joins TRBV29-1 to TRBJ2-7; D perhaps matches TRBD2 (5 bases). The CDR3: CSLRGSSYEQYF. In nucleotides, the CDR3 is TGCAGCCTCCGGGGTTCTTCCTACGAGCAGTACTTC.